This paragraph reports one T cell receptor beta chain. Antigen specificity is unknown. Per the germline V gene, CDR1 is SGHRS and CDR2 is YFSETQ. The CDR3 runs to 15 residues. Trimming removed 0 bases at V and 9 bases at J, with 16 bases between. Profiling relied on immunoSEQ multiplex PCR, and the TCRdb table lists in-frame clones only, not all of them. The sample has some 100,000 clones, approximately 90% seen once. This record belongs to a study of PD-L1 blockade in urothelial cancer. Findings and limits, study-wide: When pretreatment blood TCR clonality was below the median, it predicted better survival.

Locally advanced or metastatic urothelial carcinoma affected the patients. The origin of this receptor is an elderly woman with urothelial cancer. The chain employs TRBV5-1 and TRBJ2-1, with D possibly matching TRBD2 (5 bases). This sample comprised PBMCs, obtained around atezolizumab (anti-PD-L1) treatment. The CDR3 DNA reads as TGCGCCAGCAGCTTGGCCAACGAGGCTAGCAGTGAGCAGTTCTTC. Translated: CASSLANEASSEQFF.